These 5 T cell receptor beta chains were sequenced from one sample in a study of control samples from healthy donors and cancer patients. The method was immunoSEQ multiplex PCR; TCRdb's version includes in-frame clones alone and lacks a portion of them. The top ten hold 0.92% of the sample, which has 100,000 or so clones, about nine tenths seen once. The sequenced material came from blood. These receptors all stem from a woman aged 30 to 39 in good health.

Here the CDR3 DNA reads TGCGCCAGCAATCTTCCCACCGGGGGTCCCTACGAGCAGTACTTC. Its protein is CASNLPTGGPYEQYF. V gene TRBV10-2 combines with J gene TRBJ2-7; tentatively, D is TRBD2 (6 bases). The CDR3 sequence is 15 residues long. V lost 7 bases and J lost 2, with 18 bases in between. From germline, CDR1 is WSHSY and CDR2 SAAADI.

The rearrangement uses TRBV15 and TRBJ1-1; D is unclear. CDR1 and CDR2 from the germline V gene are LNHNV and YYDKDF (reference sequence). The CDR3 runs to 17 residues. V was pared by 3 bases and J by 0 bases, with 17 bases between. CDR3: CATSSSVGSGMNTEAFF. CDR3 DNA sequence: TGTGCCACCAGCAGTTCTGTAGGAAGTGGGATGAACACTGAAGCTTTCTTT.

This clone was found a few times. The chain joins TRBV3-1 (or the pseudogene TRBV3-2) to TRBJ2-7; tentatively, D is TRBD2 (6 bases). Per the germline V gene, CDR1 is LGHDT and CDR2 is YNNKEL (reference sequence). This CDR3 is built from 19 residues. V lost 2 bases, J lost 5 bases, and 28 bases lay in between. The CDR3 sequence: CASSQNRIAGGLVGNEQYF. For the CDR3, the DNA is TGTGCCAGCAGCCAAAACCGCATTGCAGGAGGGCTCGTAGGCAACGAGCAGTACTTC.

The J gene is TRBJ2-2, the V gene TRBV12-5, with D possibly matching TRBD1 (6 bases). The germline gives CDR1 LGHNT, CDR2 FRNRAP. V gave up 7 bases and J gave up 3 bases, with 15 bases separating them. The CDR3 covers 15 residues. CDR3 region: CASAFGAGDTGELFF. The CDR3 DNA is TGTGCTAGTGCCTTCGGCGCAGGGGACACCGGGGAGCTGTTTTTT.

In regard to this clone: Other DNA sequences in this specimen translate into the identical CDR3. J is TRBJ2-5 and V is TRBV5-4, with a tentative D call TRBD2 (5 bases). CDR3 length: 14 residues. The germline V gene encodes CDR1 SGHNT and CDR2 YYREEE (reference sequence). Trimming removed 4 bases at V and 1 base at J, with 11 bases between. CDR3 residues: CASSPGGLQETQYF. DNA of the CDR3: TGTGCCAGCAGCCCAGGAGGCCTCCAAGAGACCCAGTACTTC.